This T cell receptor (beta chain) was profiled in a study of cytomegalovirus exposure and HLA in healthy donors. Produced via immunoSEQ multiplex PCR; TCRdb's table is partial and in-frame only. The table lists 65,000 to 95,000 clones, 85% to 95% of them singletons. With 9 bases clipped from V and 4 bases from J, the junction kept 17 bases outside the gene matches. CDR3 length equals 16 residues. Germline V gene data show CDR1 as SNHLY and CDR2 as FYNNEI. The receptor comes from a man aged 18-30 years in good health and CMV-seronegative. J is TRBJ1-1 and V is TRBV2; 7 bases match TRBD1. Sequenced material: PBMCs. The CDR3 nucleotides read TGTGCCAGTATCCATGAGGGGGGTACAGGGGCCACTGAAGCTTTCTTT. Its protein product is CASIHEGGTGATEAFF.